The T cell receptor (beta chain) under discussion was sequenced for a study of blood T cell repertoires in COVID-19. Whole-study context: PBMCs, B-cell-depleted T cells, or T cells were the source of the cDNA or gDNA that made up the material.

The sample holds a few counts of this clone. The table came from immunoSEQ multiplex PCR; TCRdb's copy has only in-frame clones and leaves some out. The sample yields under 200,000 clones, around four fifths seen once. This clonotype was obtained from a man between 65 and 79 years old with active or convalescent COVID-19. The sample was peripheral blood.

This CDR3 is CASSRQRGIQETQYF. The CDR3 nucleotides read TGTGCCAGCAGCCGTCAGCGGGGCATCCAAGAGACCCAGTACTTC. The rearrangement links TRBV7-2 to TRBJ2-5, with 7 bases fitting TRBD2. The CDR3 spans 15 residues. J was trimmed by 1 base and V by 5 bases; bases with no gene match: 7. The germline V gene has CDR1 SGHTA and CDR2 FQGNSA.